This record looks at one T cell receptor beta chain sequence and its context. This sample is drawn from a study of cytomegalovirus exposure and HLA in healthy donors. The germline gives CDR1 MDHEN, CDR2 SYDVKM. The CDR3 contains 15 residues. Deletions cut 7 bases from V and 6 bases from J, with 19 bases between. A multiplex PCR was run with 60 Vbeta primers and 13 Jbeta primers. As handled by the study authors: Approximately 80 million unique TCR beta chains, around 11 million of them shared, were counted by a later analysis. Sequencing was performed with immunoSEQ multiplex PCR; in TCRdb, only in-frame clones are kept and a portion is missing. V and J calls and clone size follow that table, whereas D and trimming were derived from the DNA. Seen in this sample are about 140,000 clones; the ten most common clones hold about 2.3%.

This receptor was taken from a woman under 30 in good health and CMV-seronegative. The rearrangement links TRBV28 to TRBJ1-5, with D uncertain. Material: PBMCs. The DNA of the CDR3 is TGTGCCAGCACCCCCCGGCCCAATAGACTTCAGCCCCAGCATTTT. It translates to CASTPRPNRLQPQHF.